These 9 T cell receptor beta chains were all obtained from the same sample, sequenced in a study of blood T cell repertoires in COVID-19. The assay was immunoSEQ multiplex PCR, and TCRdb's table has in-frame clones only and misses some. The top ten hold 37% of the sample, which has 100,000 to 150,000 clones, approximately 81% seen once. Source material: peripheral blood. Source of these receptors: a man aged 35 to 55 with active or convalescent COVID-19.

J is TRBJ2-5 and V is TRBV19, with 9 bases identical to TRBD2. The germline V gene encodes CDR1 LNHDA and CDR2 SQIVND (reference sequence). V trimming: 6 bases; J trimming: 3 bases; junction bases outside the gene matches: 2. The CDR3 extends over 13 amino acids. The CDR3 reads CASRRLAEETQYF. CDR3 nucleotide sequence: TGTGCCAGTAGACGACTAGCGGAAGAGACCCAGTACTTC.

J is TRBJ2-1 and V is TRBV29-1; 11 nucleotides line up with TRBD2. Germline values: CDR1 SQVTM, CDR2 ANQGSEA. The length of the CDR3 is 19 residues. V shed 0 bases and J 1 base; nucleotides not matched to a gene: 11. CDR3 nucleotide sequence: TGCAGCGTTGAAGAGGATGGTCCTAGCGGGGGGACATCCTACAATGAGCAGTTCTTC. Amino acids: CSVEEDGPSGGTSYNEQFF.

In nucleotides, the CDR3 is TGTGCCAGCAGCGTAGTACAGGGGAACACCGGGGAGCTGTTTTTT. Its translation: CASSVVQGNTGELFF. V and J are TRBV9 and TRBJ2-2; maybe TRBD1 (6 bases). Germline V lookup: CDR1 SGDLS, CDR2 YYNGEE. This CDR3 comprises 15 residues. V was clipped by 0 bases and J by 1 base, with 7 bases between them.

The V call is TRBV7-9, the J call TRBJ1-4, with 7 positions matching TRBD1. The CDR3 has 15 residues. CDR1 is SEHNR and CDR2 is FQNEAQ in the germline V gene (reference sequence). V trimming: 1 base; J trimming: 8 bases; junction bases outside the gene matches: 7. Here the CDR3 reads CASSLGAGGLEKLFF. CDR3 nucleotides: TGTGCCAGCAGCTTAGGCGCAGGGGGGTTGGAAAAACTGTTTTTT.

This clone came up a few times. The chain uses TRBV6-5 and TRBJ1-4; D gene unclear. This CDR3 is 15 amino acids long. Deletions cut 7 bases from V and 0 bases from J, with 12 bases between. Germline-derived CDR1 and CDR2 are MNHEY and SVGAGI. The CDR3 reads CASTGGPPTNEKLFF. Written as DNA, the CDR3 is TGTGCCAGCACCGGCGGTCCTCCAACTAATGAAAAACTGTTTTTT.

The chain is built from TRBV29-1 and TRBJ1-2, with D tentatively TRBD1 (6 bases). Germline CDR1 is SQVTM and CDR2 is ANQGSEA. CDR3 length: 13 amino acids. Between the trimmed V and J ends, which lost 7 bases and 4 bases, there was a span of 16 bases. The CDR3 spells CSAQQGPSYGYTF. As DNA, the CDR3 is TGCAGCGCTCAACAGGGCCCCTCCTATGGCTACACCTTC.

This clone was found once. The chain couples TRBV28 to TRBJ1-2; D is possibly TRBD1 (6 bases). The germline gives CDR1 MDHEN, CDR2 SYDVKM. The CDR3 contains 13 residues. V shed 1 base and J shed 8 bases, with 11 bases lying between them. CDR3 sequence: CASSLSGVGGYTF. Here the CDR3 DNA reads TGTGCCAGCAGTTTATCAGGGGTCGGCGGCTACACCTTC.

The chain uses TRBV6-5 and TRBJ1-1; 8 nucleotides agree with TRBD1. V trimming: 3 bases; J trimming: 1 base; junction bases outside the gene matches: 1. The length of the CDR3 is 14 residues. CDR1 is MNHEY and CDR2 is SVGAGI in the germline V gene. CDR3 sequence reads: CASSYGQGNTEAFF. DNA for the CDR3: TGTGCCAGCAGTTATGGACAGGGGAACACTGAAGCTTTCTTT.

This rearrangement joins TRBV2 to TRBJ2-1, with TRBD2 matching over 9 bases. Germline loops: CDR1 SNHLY, CDR2 FYNNEI. The V segment lost 3 bases and the J segment 8 bases; nucleotides outside the gene matches: 8. The length of the CDR3 is 15 residues. The CDR3 sequence is CASSELAGSRDEQFF. The CDR3 nucleotides are TGTGCCAGCAGTGAGCTAGCGGGGAGTAGGGATGAGCAGTTCTTC.